This paragraph covers one T cell receptor (beta chain) sequence. The sample belongs to a study of shared clonotypes between healthy human individuals. Study background: Per donor, CD8 memory used one plate, CD8 naive used two, CD4 memory used three and CD4 naive used three.

Cells designated naive CD8 were CD45RO-negative and were positively selected for CCR7, with terminally differentiated effector memory CD45RA+ cells excluded. This table comes from immunoSEQ multiplex PCR, and its TCRdb copy is limited to in-frame clones, with some not included. The sample comprises some 2,100,000 clones, about 92% of which are singletons, and about 1.5% rests with the top ten. The clonotype was recovered from a man aged 18 to 29 in good health. Some clones in this sample may be carry-over from other donors' samples. Sequenced: naive CD8+ T cells from PBMCs.

CDR3 sequence (DNA): TGTGCCAGCAGTTACCGGGAAGGACAGGTTAATGGCTACACCTTC. Its translation: CASSYREGQVNGYTF. The genes are TRBV6-5 and TRBJ1-2; 7 nucleotides match TRBD1. Trimming removed 2 bases from V and 6 bases from J; junction bases left unmatched: 9. Germline values: CDR1 MNHEY, CDR2 SVGAGI. The CDR3 runs 15 residues.